These 18 T cell receptor beta chains originate from one sample sequenced in a study of T-cell reconstitution after alpha-beta-depleted transplantation in children. As it was prepared, the TCRbeta library received unique molecular identifiers. From the PCR reads, TCRdb called clonotypes with MiXCR, one entry per CDR3 protein. The table lists some 250,000 distinct CDR3 sequences, more than 10% of them singletons, with around 2.5% in the top ten. The input for sequencing was PBMCs from the stem cell graft donor, taken from the stem cell graft. The source of these receptors is a human donor who donated a stem cell graft to a child with acute lymphoblastic leukemia.

This clonotype appeared many times. J is TRBJ2-3 and V is TRBV7-2; unclear D gene. Germline CDR1 and CDR2: SGHTA and FQGNSA. The V gene lost 2 bases and the J gene lost 0 bases, with 12 bases spanning the gap. There are 16 residues in the CDR3. In DNA form, the CDR3 reads TGTGCCAGCAGCTTATTCGAGCGCTCTAGCACAGATACGCAGTATTTT. This codes for CASSLFERSSTDTQYF. The complete variable domain, with remaining parts taken from reference TRBV7-2 and TRBJ2-3, reads GAGVSQSPSNKVTEKGKDVELRCDPISGHTALYWYRQSLGQGLEFLIYFQGNSAPDKSGLPSDRFSAERTGGSVSTLTIQRTQQEDSAVYLCASSLFERSSTDTQYFGPGTRLTVL.

Concerning this clonotype itself: A much larger clone lies a single base off, so this may be a read error. V is TRBV3-1 and J is TRBJ1-1, with 7 nucleotides matching TRBD1. The CDR3 spans 15 residues. Germline V gene data show CDR1 as LGHDT and CDR2 as YNNKEL (reference sequence). The CDR3 region is CASSDPGQKNTEAYF. In DNA, the CDR3 is TGTGCCAGCAGCGATCCGGGACAGAAGAACACTGAAGCTTACTTT.

This clonotype was recorded at least ten times. The chain couples TRBV27 to TRBJ2-5; no clear D gene. Germline assignment: CDR1 MNHEY and CDR2 SMNVEV (reference sequence). The CDR3 sequence is 11 residues long. V lost 9 bases and J 6 bases, leaving 11 bases between the germline ends. DNA of the CDR3: TGTGCCAGTCAGGACGGACAGACCCAGTACTTC. It specifies CASQDGQTQYF.

This clonotype was seen many times. V and J are TRBV12-3 or TRBV12-4 and TRBJ1-2, with TRBD1 identical over 7 bases. The CDR3 contains 13 residues. With 6 bases clipped from V and 4 bases from J, the junction kept 5 bases outside the gene matches. Here the CDR3 reads CASRTGTAYGYTF. CDR3 coding DNA: TGTGCCAGCAGAACCGGGACAGCCTATGGCTACACCTTC.

Ten or more counts support this clonotype. The chain joins TRBV20-1 to TRBJ2-4; perhaps TRBD1 as D (6 bases). Germline CDR1 reads DFQATT; CDR2 reads SNEGSKA (reference sequence). The length of the CDR3 is 16 residues. Trimming cost V 5 bases and J 4 bases, with 21 bases left between them. CDR3 region: CSAHPSWTAIKNIQYF. The DNA of the CDR3 is TGCAGTGCTCACCCCTCGTGGACAGCGATTAAAAACATTCAGTACTTC.

This clonotype was observed many times. J is TRBJ1-1 and V is TRBV14; the match to TRBD1 covers 11 bases. Trimming at V came to 4 bases and at J to 1 base, leaving 5 bases not matched to a gene. The CDR3 covers 16 residues. Germline CDR1 and CDR2: SGHDN and FVKESK. The CDR3 region is CASSPWTGGGNTEAFF. The CDR3 DNA reads TGTGCCAGCAGCCCGTGGACAGGGGGCGGGAACACTGAAGCTTTCTTT.

This clonotype has a count of ten or more. The V gene is TRBV12-3 or TRBV12-4, the J gene TRBJ2-7, with D hard to call. V shed 3 bases and J shed 0 bases, with 15 bases lying between them. This CDR3 is 16 amino acids long. The CDR3 sequence is CASSFRVNFHSYEQYF. CDR3 coding DNA: TGTGCCAGCAGTTTCCGGGTCAACTTTCACTCCTACGAGCAGTACTTC.

The gene calls are TRBV5-1 and TRBJ2-5; 9 nucleotides match TRBD1. Trimming removed 0 bases from V and 2 bases from J; junction bases left unmatched: 8. CDR1 SGHRS and CDR2 YFSETQ come from the germline V gene. The CDR3 loop spans 17 amino acids. The chain's CDR3 is CASSLAQGADPQETQYF. The CDR3 nucleotides read TGCGCCAGCAGCTTGGCACAGGGGGCAGACCCGCAAGAGACCCAGTACTTC.

This clonotype was picked up many times. J is TRBJ2-7 and V is TRBV6-5; TRBD2 aligns across 10 bases. V lost 6 bases and J lost 6; bases outside the gene matches: 5. Per germline, CDR1 MNHEY and CDR2 SVGAGI. The CDR3 has 13 residues. CDR3 loop: CASSRGLATEQYF. The CDR3 DNA reads as TGTGCCAGCAGCCGGGGACTAGCGACCGAGCAGTACTTC.

The sample holds a few counts of this clonotype. V is TRBV6-2 or TRBV6-3 and J is TRBJ2-1; 10 bases agree with TRBD2. The CDR3 runs 15 residues. CDR1 and CDR2 from the germline V gene are MNHEY and SVGEGT. Trimming cost V 5 bases and J 6 bases; bases outside gene matches: 7. The CDR3 DNA is TGTGCCAGCAGTCGTCTAGCGGGAGCTAGCAATGAGCAGTTCTTC. It codes for CASSRLAGASNEQFF.

This clonotype was detected a few times. This chain joins TRBV10-3 and TRBJ1-5; D gene uncertain. Per the germline V gene, CDR1 is ENHRY and CDR2 is SYGVKD. V gave up 0 bases and J gave up 0 bases, with 9 bases separating them. This CDR3 has 16 amino acids. The CDR3 is CAISESNSYSNQPQHF. The CDR3 DNA is TGTGCCATCAGTGAGTCGAACAGCTATAGCAATCAGCCCCAGCATTTT.

Notes on this clonotype: A much bigger clone sits one base away, suggesting this may be a read error. The rearrangement joins TRBV11-2 to TRBJ2-3; 13 bases match TRBD2. The CDR3 loop spans 18 amino acids. Germline V gene lookup returns CDR1 SGHAT and CDR2 FQNNGV. The CDR3 DNA reads TGTGCCAGCAGCCCAAGGACTAGCGGGAGTCTTAGCACAGATGCGCAGTATTTT. Its translation is CASSPRTSGSLSTDAQYF.

There are many counts of this clonotype. The chain joins TRBV30 to TRBJ1-1; D ambiguous. V lost 6 bases to trimming and J lost 5 bases, with 10 bases between them. Germline lookup yields CDR1 GTSNPN and CDR2 SVGIG (reference sequence). The CDR3 runs 11 residues. The CDR3 is CACPTATEAFF. The CDR3 coding sequence is TGTGCCTGCCCAACCGCGACTGAAGCTTTCTTT.

The chain couples TRBV9 to TRBJ1-1; TRBD1 agrees at 7 bases. The ends lost 3 bases at V and 4 bases at J; junction bases unmatched: 3. The CDR3 has 13 residues. Germline CDR1 and CDR2: SGDLS and YYNGEE. The chain's CDR3 is CASSETGATEAFF. CDR3 DNA sequence: TGTGCCAGCAGCGAAACAGGGGCCACTGAAGCTTTCTTT.

This clonotype was seen at least ten times. The chain carries TRBV20-1 and TRBJ1-1, with D perhaps matching TRBD1 (5 bases). The CDR3 covers 13 residues. The germline V gene encodes CDR1 DFQATT and CDR2 SNEGSKA (reference sequence). Trimming removed 6 bases from V and 0 bases from J, with 11 bases in between. The DNA of the CDR3 is TGCAGTGCGGAACAGGCCTTGAACACTGAAGCTTTCTTT. Its protein product is CSAEQALNTEAFF.

The CDR3 loop reads CASSGDRGLSRELFF. In DNA, the CDR3 is TGTGCCAGCAGCGGGGACAGGGGGCTGTCCCGGGAGCTGTTTTTT. The rearrangement joins TRBV5-5 to TRBJ2-2; TRBD1 aligns across 12 bases. Germline V gene lookup returns CDR1 SGHKS and CDR2 YYEKEE (reference sequence). CDR3 length: 15 residues. V shed 4 bases, J shed 9 bases, and the junction held 7 bases outside the gene matches.

This clonotype has at least ten counts. V gene TRBV5-1 combines with J gene TRBJ1-1, with TRBD1 matching over 8 bases. The J segment lost 7 bases and the V segment lost 7 bases, leaving 9 bases of the junction unmatched. The CDR3 is made up of 13 amino acids. CDR1 and CDR2 from the germline V gene are SGHRS and YFSETQ. The CDR3 nucleotides read TGCGCCAGCGCTTTTTGGGGACAGGATGAAGCTTTCTTT. Translated, it gives CASAFWGQDEAFF. The variable domain in full, completed from reference TRBV5-1 and TRBJ1-1, reads KAGVTQTPRYLIKTRGQQVTLSCSPISGHRSVSWYQQTPGQGLQFLFEYFSETQRNKGNFPGRFSGRQFSNSRSEMNVSTLELGDSALYLCASAFWGQDEAFFGQGTRLTVV.

The chain links TRBV6-2 or TRBV6-3 to TRBJ2-2; D is undetermined. Trimming took off 10 bases at V and 5 bases at J, with 11 bases between the two ends. This CDR3 region has 12 residues. Germline-derived CDR1 and CDR2 are MNHEY and SVGEGT. In nucleotides, the CDR3 is TGTGCCACGCATCTAAGGACCGGGGAGCTGTTTTTT. Its translation: CATHLRTGELFF.